This T cell receptor (beta chain) was documented in a study of T cells in Graves' hyperthyroidism and ophthalmopathy. What was amplified from RNA transcripts were TCR beta CDR3 regions. During a first-round RT-PCR of the TCR CDR3, the HTBI primer set was used. TCRdb re-analysed the multiplex PCR reads in MiXCR, keeping a single row per CDR3 protein. Of about 510,000 distinct CDR3 sequences detected, around 13% appear once; the ten largest clones hold roughly 13%. The CDR3 extends over 15 amino acids. The trim removed 4 bases at V and 4 bases at J, leaving 4 bases unmatched. The germline V gene encodes CDR1 SGHVS and CDR2 FNYEAQ.

The sequence came from a woman aged 40 to 50 with Graves' hyperthyroidism. The V call is TRBV7-6, the J call TRBJ2-2, with 9 bases that match TRBD1. Sequenced sample: blood. CDR3 in DNA: TGTGCCAGCAGCTCCGGGACAGGGCTCACCGGGGAGCTGTTTTTT. This translates into CASSSGTGLTGELFF.